Below, 17 T cell receptor beta chains from the same sample are listed, as sequenced in a study of long-term antiretroviral therapy in people with HIV. Version v3.0 of the immunoSEQ assay was performed at survey level. Measured with immunoSEQ multiplex PCR; TCRdb has only the in-frame clones, and not every one. The table has over 40,000 clones, about 94% seen once. The sequencing used unsorted PBMCs, collected almost 9.5 years after starting antiretroviral therapy. These receptors were obtained from a man aged 30 to 39 with HIV.

V and J are TRBV7-6 and TRBJ1-2; no firm D call. The V end lost 6 bases, the J end lost 4 bases, and 12 bases lay between the germline ends. Per germline, CDR1 SGHVS and CDR2 FNYEAQ. CDR3 length: 13 residues. The CDR3 coding sequence is TGTGCCAGCAGTTCAGCGGGCGGCTATGGCTACACCTTC. This sequence encodes CASSSAGGYGYTF.

The chain links TRBV28 to TRBJ1-5; a possible D gene is TRBD1 (6 bases). Germline V gene sequence: CDR1 MDHEN, CDR2 SYDVKM. CDR3 length: 16 amino acids. Between the trimmed V and J ends, which lost 7 bases and 5 bases, there was a span of 21 bases. CDR3 in DNA: TGTGCCAGCAAGCGGCGATACAGGGTTGGGGATCAGCCCCAGCATTTT. Its translation is CASKRRYRVGDQPQHF.

The chain uses TRBV7-9 and TRBJ2-1, with 9 bases identical to TRBD2. With 1 base clipped from V and 8 bases from J, the junction kept 12 bases outside the gene matches. The CDR3 spans 17 residues. The V gene's germline CDR1 is SEHNR and CDR2 FQNEAQ (reference sequence). The CDR3 DNA follows: TGTGCCAGCAGCTTAGGGAGCGGGGGGAGTTTTAAGGATGAGCAGTTCTTC. Its translation is CASSLGSGGSFKDEQFF.

The V gene is TRBV11-2, the J gene TRBJ2-7; 7 bases match TRBD2. CDR3 length: 15 amino acids. CDR1 and CDR2 (germline): SGHAT, FQNNGV. V dropped 4 bases and J dropped 3; count of bases not matched to a gene: 9. The CDR3 region is CASSSARGEFYEQYF. In nucleotides, the CDR3 is TGTGCCAGCAGCTCAGCCCGGGGGGAATTCTACGAGCAGTACTTC. Variable domain in full (rest from reference TRBV11-2 and TRBJ2-7): EAGVAQSPRYKIIEKRQSVAFWCNPISGHATLYWYQQILGQGPKLLIQFQNNGVVDDSQLPKDRFSAERLKGVDSTLKIQPAKLEDSAVYLCASSSARGEFYEQYFGPGTRLTVT.

The gene calls are TRBV5-6 and TRBJ2-2; D is unresolved. The CDR3 loop spans 14 amino acids. The V gene lost 0 bases and the J gene lost 6 bases, with 9 bases spanning the gap. Germline assignment: CDR1 SGHDT and CDR2 YYEEEE. CDR3 in amino acids: CASSLGSGAGELFF. In DNA, the CDR3 is TGTGCCAGCAGCTTGGGTTCTGGGGCCGGGGAGCTGTTTTTT.

CDR3 sequence reads: CSAFLGGDTGELFF. Here the CDR3 DNA reads TGCAGCGCCTTCCTGGGGGGCGACACCGGGGAGCTGTTTTTT. The J gene is TRBJ2-2, the V gene TRBV29-1; D could derive from TRBD1 or TRBD2 (6 bases each). From germline, CDR1 is SQVTM and CDR2 ANQGSEA. There are 14 residues in the CDR3. V dropped 7 bases and J dropped 3 bases, with 15 bases sitting between them.

The rearrangement joins TRBV7-9 to TRBJ1-6; 7 bases are shared with TRBD1. The CDR3 covers 14 residues. The junction had 0 bases not matched to a gene; V was cut back by 1 base and J by 6 bases. Germline loops: CDR1 SEHNR, CDR2 FQNEAQ (reference sequence). The CDR3 nucleotides are TGTGCCAGCAGCTTAGGGGACAGTAATTCACCCCTCCACTTT. It yields the protein CASSLGDSNSPLHF.

J is TRBJ1-2 and V is TRBV19; D might be TRBD1 (6 bases). This CDR3 spans 12 amino acids. Germline V gene data show CDR1 as LNHDA and CDR2 as SQIVND (reference sequence). The V and J ends lost 7 bases and 3 bases respectively, with 9 bases between them. In DNA, the CDR3 is TGTGCCAGTAAGACAGGAGACTATGGCTACACCTTC. Amino acids: CASKTGDYGYTF.

The rearrangement joins TRBV7-9 to TRBJ1-2; no clear D. Germline loops: CDR1 SEHNR, CDR2 FQNEAQ (reference sequence). The CDR3 sequence is 14 residues long. The V end was cut by 4 bases, the J end by 4 bases, with 13 bases between. CDR3 coding DNA: TGTGCCAGCAGCTATGGAGGAGTACGCTATGGCTACACCTTC. Residues: CASSYGGVRYGYTF.

J is TRBJ1-3 and V is TRBV11-2, with D possibly being TRBD1 (5 bases). The CDR3 sequence is 14 residues long. The V gene lost 5 bases and the J gene lost 3 bases, with 11 bases spanning the gap. Germline V gene data show CDR1 as SGHAT and CDR2 as FQNNGV. In nucleotides, the CDR3 is TGTGCCAGCAGCCCCGGGACCTTTGGAAACACCATATATTTT. Translated: CASSPGTFGNTIYF.

The chain combines TRBV9 with TRBJ1-2; 7 bases line up with TRBD1. The CDR3 is 15 amino acids. CDR1 is SGDLS, CDR2 YYNGEE, per germline. Trimming at V came to 4 bases and at J to 0 bases, leaving 6 bases not matched to a gene. The DNA of the CDR3 is TGTGCCAGCAGCTTCACAGGGGAAGCTAACTATGGCTACACCTTC. Encoded protein: CASSFTGEANYGYTF.

The CDR3 loop reads CASSFSGGHSPLHF. Written as DNA, the CDR3 is TGTGCCAGCAGTTTTTCGGGGGGCCATTCACCCCTCCACTTT. V and J are TRBV27 and TRBJ1-6; the D gene is possibly TRBD1 (6 bases). The CDR3 is made up of 14 amino acids. V shed 3 bases and J shed 8 bases, with 11 bases lying between them. The germline CDR1 and CDR2 sequences are MNHEY and SMNVEV (reference sequence).

The chain employs TRBV10-3 and TRBJ2-1, with D unresolved. Looked up from germline, CDR1 is ENHRY and CDR2 is SYGVKD. This CDR3 contains 12 residues. Trimming shortened V by 3 bases and J by 8 bases, and 8 bases separated the two germline ends. CDR3 nucleotides: TGTGCCATCAGTGAAGTAAGGGATGAGCAGTTCTTC. Encoded protein: CAISEVRDEQFF.

V and J are TRBV9 and TRBJ2-3, with no clear D. Germline CDR1 reads SGDLS; CDR2 reads YYNGEE. This CDR3 region has 15 residues. Trimming stripped 0 bases from V and 2 bases from J, with 10 bases between. In DNA form, the CDR3 reads TGTGCCAGCAGCGTAGAGGGCAGGCACACAGATACGCAGTATTTT. Protein product: CASSVEGRHTDTQYF.

The chain is built from TRBV27 and TRBJ1-6; D unclear. CDR3 length: 17 amino acids. Trimming took off 2 bases at V and 1 base at J, with 12 bases between the two ends. Looked up from germline, CDR1 is MNHEY and CDR2 is SMNVEV (reference sequence). The CDR3 bases are TGTGCCAGCAGTTTAAAGGGAGGGCTATCCTATAATTCACCCCTCCACTTT. This sequence encodes CASSLKGGLSYNSPLHF.

CDR3 sequence (DNA): TGTGCCAGCAGTTTCCAGGCACTAAACTATGGCTACACCTTC. It codes for CASSFQALNYGYTF. V usage is TRBV6-1 and J usage is TRBJ1-2; D is uncertain. This CDR3 is built from 14 residues. CDR1 and CDR2 from the germline V gene are MNHNS and SASEGT. V lost 5 bases, J lost 2 bases, and 12 bases lay in between.

The rearrangement uses TRBV7-9 and TRBJ1-2, with D possibly being TRBD1 (5 bases). V was clipped by 5 bases and J by 8 bases, with 12 bases between them. Germline CDR1 reads SEHNR; CDR2 reads FQNEAQ (reference sequence). CDR3 length: 12 amino acids. The CDR3 loop reads CASSDQGLGYTF. In nucleotides, the CDR3 is TGTGCCAGCAGCGACCAGGGTTTGGGCTACACCTTC.